This T cell receptor beta chain was sequenced in a study of PD-1 blockade in mismatch repair-deficient tumors. Overall study context: All were previously treated, progressing patients with 11 to 13 mismatch repair-deficient cancer types. Study results and limitations: After pembrolizumab, tumor-resident clones rose rapidly, then generally contracted before radiologic responses.

TCRdb's copy holds only in-frame clones and misses some; the assay was immunoSEQ multiplex PCR. This sample has about 84,000 clones; roughly 80% occur once, and the top ten carry approximately 2.7%. To note about this clone: Its target is unknown.

This CDR3 contains 14 residues. Germline lookup yields CDR1 MNHNY and CDR2 SVGAGI (reference sequence). The V gene lost 5 bases and the J gene lost 9 bases, with 17 bases spanning the gap. Mismatch repair deficiency was confirmed in all patients, by PCR or immunohistochemistry. TCRs were sequenced from a few patients responding to pembrolizumab. The sample here was peripheral blood, taken 12 weeks after starting pembrolizumab. This chain uses TRBV6-6 with TRBJ2-1; possibly TRBD1 for D (5 bases). This TCR was recovered from an adult with mismatch repair-deficient cancer. The chain's CDR3 is CASSPFARQGEQFF. Here the CDR3 DNA reads TGTGCCAGCAGTCCCTTCGCCAGGCAGGGTGAGCAGTTCTTC.